A single sample gave rise to the 10 T cell receptor beta chains below, sequenced in a study of Graves' ophthalmopathy and Graves' hyperthyroidism. RNA served as the template for amplifying TCR beta CDR3 regions. HTBI primers were used in a first-round RT-PCR, which preceded a second-round multiplex PCR. TCRdb re-called the multiplex PCR reads through MiXCR, storing one row per CDR3 protein. The table records 650,000 to 900,000 distinct CDR3 sequences, approximately 40% of them present only once. Source material: peripheral blood. The source of these receptors is an adult man with Graves' ophthalmopathy.

The rearrangement links TRBV29-1 to TRBJ1-3; no clear D gene. Germline values: CDR1 SQVTM, CDR2 ANQGSEA. The CDR3 has 14 residues. Trimming removed 8 bases at V and 0 bases at J, with 14 bases between. Here the CDR3 reads CSLAGRSSGNTIYF. CDR3 coding DNA: TGCAGCTTGGCTGGCAGAAGCTCTGGAAACACCATATATTTT.

This chain joins TRBV29-1 and TRBJ2-2, with 9 nucleotides matching TRBD1. V trimming: 3 bases; J trimming: 15 bases; junction bases outside the gene matches: 8. This CDR3 spans 12 amino acids. Germline assignment: CDR1 SQVTM and CDR2 ANQGSEA. CDR3: CSVDQTGGLVFF. The CDR3 nucleotides read TGCAGCGTTGATCAGACAGGGGGATTGGTGTTTTTT.

Turning to this clonotype: This could be a read error, since a much larger clone is one nucleotide away. This chain joins TRBV10-3 and TRBJ2-7, with TRBD1 matching 8 bases. The CDR3 is made up of 13 amino acids. Germline V gene data show CDR1 as ENHRY and CDR2 as SYGVKD. The chain's CDR3 is CASSTGGRGVQYF. In nucleotides, the CDR3 is TGTGCCAGCAGTACAGGGGGGCGAGGGGTGCAGTACTTC.

The genes are TRBV29-1 and TRBJ2-1; 10 bases fit TRBD1. The CDR3 runs to 12 residues. Germline trimming cut 5 bases from V and 8 bases from J; bases unmatched to any gene: 3. Germline CDR1 and CDR2: SQVTM and ANQGSEA. The CDR3 protein is CSVTDRGHEQFF. In DNA form, the CDR3 reads TGCAGCGTTACCGACAGGGGGCATGAGCAGTTCTTC.

This clonotype was observed at least ten times. The V and J genes are TRBV19 and TRBJ1-6, with 7 nucleotides matching TRBD1. The germline gives CDR1 LNHDA, CDR2 SQIVND (reference sequence). The CDR3 sequence is 15 residues long. The trim removed 3 bases at V and 5 bases at J, leaving 4 bases unmatched. In DNA, the CDR3 is TGTGCCAGTAGTATTGCTGGACAGGATAATTCACCCCTCCACTTT. This gives the protein CASSIAGQDNSPLHF.

The chain carries TRBV11-2 and TRBJ1-2; D unclear. V lost 1 base, J lost 0 bases, and 6 bases lay in between. Per the germline V gene, CDR1 is SGHAT and CDR2 is FQNNGV. This CDR3 has 14 residues. The CDR3 region has the DNA TGTGCCAGCAGCTTAGGGGCATCTAACTATGGCTACACCTTC. This codes for CASSLGASNYGYTF. The variable domain in full, with the rest retrieved from reference TRBV11-2 and TRBJ1-2, is EAGVAQSPRYKIIEKRQSVAFWCNPISGHATLYWYQQILGQGPKLLIQFQNNGVVDDSQLPKDRFSAERLKGVDSTLKIQPAKLEDSAVYLCASSLGASNYGYTFGSGTRLTVV.

The J gene is TRBJ1-6, the V gene TRBV6-1, with D unresolved. The germline V gene encodes CDR1 MNHNS and CDR2 SASEGT. The CDR3 extends over 15 amino acids. V lost 4 bases and J 9 bases, leaving 16 bases between the germline ends. In DNA, the CDR3 is TGTGCCAGCAGTGCCGCCGGGGTAAGGCCTTCACCCCTCCACTTT. This sequence encodes CASSAAGVRPSPLHF.

This chain uses TRBV25-1 with TRBJ2-2; D perhaps matches TRBD2 (5 bases). Trimming removed 5 bases at V and 5 bases at J, with 21 bases between. The length of the CDR3 is 17 residues. CDR1 is MGHDK and CDR2 is SYGVNS in the germline V gene. The CDR3, as DNA: TGTGCCAGCAGTTTACCCCTTCAGCGGAGGAGGACCGGGGAGCTGTTTTTT. Residues: CASSLPLQRRRTGELFF.

This clonotype was counted ten times or more. The J gene is TRBJ1-3, the V gene TRBV15, with TRBD1 as a possible D gene (5 bases). The CDR3 has 17 residues. Germline CDR1 and CDR2: LNHNV and YYDKDF (reference sequence). Deletions cut 4 bases from V and 0 bases from J, with 16 bases between. CDR3 loop: CATSTRDGTYSGNTIYF. The CDR3 bases are TGTGCCACCAGCACCAGGGATGGGACCTACTCTGGAAACACCATATATTTT.

This clonotype came up a few times. At one end the junction does not follow the germline gene, possibly because of a read error. Here the CDR3 reads CASSQGKKEPLHF. The CDR3 nucleotides read TGCGCCAGCAGCCAAGGGAAGAAGGAGCCCCTCCACTTT. The V and J genes are TRBV5-4 and TRBJ1-6; D remains ambiguous. This CDR3 is built from 13 residues. Germline loops: CDR1 SGHNT, CDR2 YYREEE (reference sequence).